One and the same sample provided the 8 T cell receptor beta chains below, sequenced in a study of CD8+ T cells in alopecia areata. cDNA reverse transcribed from extracted RNA served as the sequencing template. Clones were read by immunoSEQ multiplex PCR, and TCRdb kept only the in-frame ones, dropping some. Among approximately 89,000 clones listed, 40% to 45% were seen once. Sequencing was done on a sample of CD4+ T cells sorted from blood. The source of these receptors is a human donor with alopecia areata.

This chain links TRBV29-1 with TRBJ1-2; D is perhaps TRBD1 (6 bases). This CDR3 is 12 amino acids long. V lost 7 bases to trimming and J lost 5 bases, with 14 bases between them. The germline V gene has CDR1 SQVTM and CDR2 ANQGSEA. The CDR3 nucleotides read TGCAGCGCCGGGCGGGACACATATGGCTACACCTTC. It yields the protein CSAGRDTYGYTF.

The chain links TRBV7-2 to TRBJ1-1; D is ambiguous. The CDR3 runs 12 residues. Germline loops: CDR1 SGHTA, CDR2 FQGNSA. V was pared by 3 bases and J by 2 bases, with 4 bases between. CDR3 nucleotide sequence: TGTGCCAGCAGCTTTTCAAACACTGAAGCTTTCTTT. This gives the protein CASSFSNTEAFF.

The rearrangement links TRBV14 to TRBJ2-4; maybe TRBD2 (5 bases). The V gene's germline CDR1 is SGHDN and CDR2 FVKESK. The CDR3 loop spans 12 amino acids. With 1 base removed from V and 12 bases from J, the gap between germline ends came to 10 bases. CDR3 in amino acids: CASSQGGLAQYF. The CDR3 bases are TGTGCCAGCAGCCAAGGAGGGTTGGCTCAGTACTTC.

The V and J genes are TRBV6-4 and TRBJ2-2; D is unclear. Germline CDR1 and CDR2: MRHNA and SNTAGT. V was shortened by 4 bases and J by 6 bases, with 9 bases between the two germline ends. The CDR3 runs to 13 residues. DNA for the CDR3: TGTGCCAGCAGTGGAGATTCGGCCGGGGAGCTGTTTTTT. Encoded protein: CASSGDSAGELFF.

The chain combines TRBV30 with TRBJ2-7; TRBD1 might be the D (5 bases). The germline V gene has CDR1 GTSNPN and CDR2 SVGIG (reference sequence). There are 15 residues in the CDR3. V shed 1 base and J shed 5 bases, with 18 bases lying between them. CDR3 in DNA: TGTGCCTGGAGTGGGGGCGATCAACACAGGAACGAGCAGTACTTC. Translating it yields CAWSGGDQHRNEQYF.

This clone was counted at least ten times. The rearrangement uses TRBV21-1 and TRBJ2-7. TRBV21-1 is a known pseudogene. The CDR3 is made up of 11 amino acids. CDR3 nucleotides: TGTGCCAGCAGCTACCTCTACGAGCAGTACTTC. Residues: CASSYLYEQYF.

This clone was observed once. V usage is TRBV7-2 and J usage is TRBJ1-5, with no clear D. CDR1 SGHTA and CDR2 FQGNSA come from the germline V gene. CDR3 length equals 13 residues. V was pared by 5 bases and J by 4 bases, with 9 bases between. CDR3 amino acids: CASSRTVNQPQHF. The CDR3 nucleotides are TGTGCCAGCAGCCGGACGGTGAATCAGCCCCAGCATTTT.

This clone came up a few times. The CDR3 reads CASAIRQGQNIQYF. For the CDR3, the DNA is TGTGCCAGCGCCATACGACAGGGGCAAAACATTCAGTACTTC. This sequence joins TRBV2 and TRBJ2-4; 8 bases are a match to TRBD1. The CDR3 sequence is 14 residues long. With V trimmed by 8 bases and J by 5 bases, 8 bases remained unmatched. In germline, CDR1 is SNHLY, CDR2 FYNNEI.